Below, 28 T cell receptor beta chains from the same sample are listed, as sequenced in a study of blood T cells in healthy people across ages. A second roughly 7 to 12 cycle PCR used barcoded and J-beta primers. TCRdb re-called the 5' RACE reads with MiXCR, one entry per CDR3 protein. The sample carries 800,000 to 900,000 distinct CDR3 sequences, 55% to 65% recorded once. Material: blood. These receptors were obtained from a man aged 25 to 45 in good health.

V gene TRBV9 combines with J gene TRBJ2-7, with 13 bases that match TRBD2. The CDR3 is made up of 17 amino acids. Looked up from germline, CDR1 is SGDLS and CDR2 is YYNGEE. Trimming removed 0 bases from V and 5 bases from J; junction bases left unmatched: 8. In nucleotides, the CDR3 is TGTGCCAGCAGCGTAGGGACTAGCGGGGGCCCAGACGACGAGCAGTACTTC. As protein: CASSVGTSGGPDDEQYF. The whole variable domain, remainder taken from reference TRBV9 and TRBJ2-7, is DSGVTQTPKHLITATGQRVTLRCSPRSGDLSVYWYQQSLDQGLQFLIQYYNGEERAKGNILERFSAQQFPDLHSELNLSSLELGDSALYFCASSVGTSGGPDDEQYFGPGTRLTVT.

A remark on this clonotype: This may arise from a read error, as a much more abundant clone is one base away. The gene calls are TRBV20-1 and TRBJ2-7, with D perhaps matching TRBD2 (5 bases). This CDR3 has 13 amino acids. The V end was cut by 5 bases, the J end by 5 bases, with 16 bases between. Germline CDR1 reads DFQATT; CDR2 reads SNEGSKA (reference sequence). CDR3 loop: CSAPHPTNHEQYF. In DNA form, the CDR3 reads TGCAGTGCTCCTCACCCGACTAACCACGAGCAGTACTTC.

The chain recombines TRBV9 with TRBJ1-2; D is unclear. V was shortened by 0 bases and J by 2 bases, with 5 bases between the two germline ends. Germline V CDR1 and CDR2: SGDLS, YYNGEE. This CDR3 is built from 13 residues. The CDR3 loop reads CASSVVENYGYTF. In DNA, the CDR3 is TGTGCCAGCAGCGTAGTTGAGAACTATGGCTACACCTTC.

The J gene is TRBJ2-3, the V gene TRBV5-1; 13 bases align to TRBD2. V gave up 4 bases and J gave up 2 bases; unmatched junction bases: 7. The CDR3 runs 17 residues. Germline CDR1 SGHRS, CDR2 YFSETQ. Here the CDR3 reads CASSMRLAGGHTDTQYF. In DNA form, the CDR3 reads TGCGCCAGCAGCATGCGACTAGCGGGGGGCCACACAGATACGCAGTATTTT.

The J gene is TRBJ2-7, the V gene TRBV5-4; D is perhaps TRBD1 (6 bases). This CDR3 contains 14 residues. V lost 1 base to trimming and J lost 2 bases, with 10 bases between them. Germline values: CDR1 SGHNT, CDR2 YYREEE (reference sequence). CDR3 nucleotides: TGTGCCAGCAGCTTGCAGGGGAACCCCTACGAGCAGTACTTC. Amino acids: CASSLQGNPYEQYF. Together with reference TRBV5-4 and TRBJ2-7, the CDR3 gives the full variable domain: ETGVTQSPTHLIKTRGQQVTLRCSSQSGHNTVSWYQQALGQGPQFIFQYYREEENGRGNFPPRFSGLQFPNYSSELNVNALELDDSALYLCASSLQGNPYEQYFGPGTRLTVT.

Only a few counts were recorded for this clonotype. The chain employs TRBV7-2 and TRBJ2-1; no definite D call. From germline, CDR1 is SGHTA and CDR2 FQGNSA. Trimming took 1 base from V and 3 from J, leaving 7 bases between them. This CDR3 comprises 14 residues. CDR3 nucleotides: TGTGCCAGCAGCTTAGGCCAGATCTACAATGAGCAGTTCTTC. It specifies CASSLGQIYNEQFF.

The gene calls are TRBV7-9 and TRBJ2-1, with TRBD2 as a possible D gene (8 bases). The V gene lost 6 bases and the J gene lost 5 bases, with 23 bases spanning the gap. The CDR3 is made up of 17 amino acids. Germline CDR1 and CDR2: SEHNR and FQNEAQ (reference sequence). This CDR3 is CASSTGVGGAFHNEQFF. CDR3 in DNA: TGTGCCAGCAGTACAGGGGTCGGGGGGGCGTTTCACAATGAGCAGTTCTTC.

The chain couples TRBV5-4 to TRBJ1-6, with 7 bases that match TRBD1. CDR3 length: 15 residues. CDR1 is SGHNT and CDR2 is YYREEE in the germline V gene (reference sequence). The J segment lost 5 bases and the V segment lost 3 bases, leaving 5 bases of the junction unmatched. Written as DNA, the CDR3 is TGTGCCAGCAGCTCTAGTCAGGGGGATAATTCACCCCTCCACTTT. This gives the protein CASSSSQGDNSPLHF.

The rearrangement joins TRBV7-9 to TRBJ2-1; D may match TRBD1 or TRBD2 (5 bases each). The CDR3 covers 14 residues. Trimming shortened V by 4 bases and J by 6 bases, and 13 bases separated the two germline ends. Per the germline V gene, CDR1 is SEHNR and CDR2 is FQNEAQ (reference sequence). The CDR3 DNA is TGTGCCAGCAGCTACCGGGACGGAAGCAATGAGCAGTTCTTC. Translation: CASSYRDGSNEQFF.

This clonotype is a singleton in its sample. The gene calls are TRBV3-1 and TRBJ1-6, with 9 bases identical to TRBD1. V gave up 0 bases and J gave up 7 bases; unmatched junction bases: 4. The CDR3 extends over 16 amino acids. Germline CDR1 reads LGHDT; CDR2 reads YNNKEL (reference sequence). The DNA for the CDR3 is TGTGCCAGCAGCCAAGAAGGGACAGGGTGGAATTCACCCCTCCACTTT. As protein: CASSQEGTGWNSPLHF.

This clonotype was seen only a few times. The chain joins TRBV6-5 to TRBJ2-4; 11 bases map to TRBD1. The J call may be incorrect, as the DNA end agrees better with TRBJ2-7. This CDR3 region has 15 residues. CDR1 is MNHEY, CDR2 SVGAGI, per germline. The chain's CDR3 is CASSYPGQGEGEQYF. The CDR3 DNA sequence: TGTGCCAGCAGTTACCCGGGACAGGGGGAAGGCGAGCAGTACTTC.

The rearrangement links TRBV2 to TRBJ2-5; a weak D match, TRBD1 (5 bases). CDR3 size: 14 residues. The germline V gene encodes CDR1 SNHLY and CDR2 FYNNEI. V was trimmed by 5 bases and J by 2 bases, leaving 12 bases between them. CDR3 nucleotides: TGTGCCAGCAGTTTCGACAGCGCTCAAGAGACCCAGTACTTC. This codes for CASSFDSAQETQYF.

The rearrangement links TRBV6-2 or TRBV6-3 to TRBJ2-7, with D hard to call. This CDR3 has 14 residues. Looked up from germline, CDR1 is MNHEY and CDR2 is SVGEGT. Trimming cost V 10 bases and J 2 bases, with 18 bases left between them. CDR3 in DNA: TGTGCCAACAGCACTCAAGGGCGGACCTACGAGCAGTACTTC. This translates into CANSTQGRTYEQYF.

This chain connects TRBV9 to TRBJ2-2; weak D call: TRBD2 (5 bases). Trimming removed 0 bases at V and 7 bases at J, with 10 bases between. The CDR3 has 14 amino acids. The germline CDR1 and CDR2 sequences are SGDLS and YYNGEE. As DNA, the CDR3 is TGTGCCAGCAGCGTAGCCGGGGAAGTCGGGGAGCTGTTTTTT. Amino acid sequence: CASSVAGEVGELFF.

The rearrangement joins TRBV13 to TRBJ1-6; D perhaps matches TRBD1 (5 bases). Trimming cost V 4 bases and J 7 bases, with 17 bases left between them. Looked up from germline, CDR1 is PRHDT and CDR2 is FYEKMQ (reference sequence). This CDR3 is 16 amino acids long. The CDR3 reads CASSSLVVAGNSPLHF. In nucleotides, the CDR3 is TGTGCCAGCAGCTCACTCGTGGTGGCAGGGAATTCACCCCTCCACTTT.

This clonotype was found a few times. This sequence joins TRBV29-1 and TRBJ2-6; unclear D gene. The germline V gene has CDR1 SQVTM and CDR2 ANQGSEA. The CDR3 extends over 14 amino acids. Trimming cost V 2 bases and J 0 bases, with 5 bases left between them. The CDR3 loop reads CSVESPSGANVLTF. CDR3 sequence (DNA): TGCAGCGTTGAAAGTCCCTCTGGGGCCAACGTCCTGACTTTC.

V is TRBV3-1 and J is TRBJ2-3; TRBD2 aligns across 10 bases. From germline, CDR1 is LGHDT and CDR2 YNNKEL (reference sequence). The ends lost 0 bases at V and 5 bases at J; junction bases unmatched: 8. The length of the CDR3 is 17 residues. The CDR3 nucleotides read TGTGCCAGCAGCCAAGATTGGCTAGCGGGGGAACAAGATACGCAGTATTTT. Its protein is CASSQDWLAGEQDTQYF.

The chain recombines TRBV14 with TRBJ2-1; a weak D match, TRBD2 (5 bases). The V end lost 0 bases, the J end lost 12 bases, and 18 bases lay between the germline ends. There are 15 residues in the CDR3. Germline CDR1 and CDR2: SGHDN and FVKESK. The CDR3 protein is CASSQDPGLAFGQFF. In nucleotides, the CDR3 is TGTGCCAGCAGCCAAGACCCTGGACTGGCATTTGGGCAGTTCTTC.

The chain carries TRBV28 and TRBJ1-2, with 8 bases that match TRBD1. CDR3 length: 13 residues. The V segment lost 6 bases and the J segment 3 bases; nucleotides outside the gene matches: 3. Germline-derived CDR1 and CDR2 are MDHEN and SYDVKM. The CDR3 region is CASREGQDYGYTF. CDR3 sequence (DNA): TGTGCCAGCAGGGAGGGACAGGACTATGGCTACACCTTC.

The chain has TRBV11-2 and TRBJ2-1; D gene ambiguous. Gene TRBJ2-7 matches the end of the DNA better, so the J call may be wrong. CDR1 is SGHAT and CDR2 is FQNNGV in the germline V gene. This CDR3 spans 19 amino acids. The CDR3 sequence: CASSLGGRRIMSSYNEQYF. Written as DNA, the CDR3 is TGTGCCAGCAGCTTAGGTGGACGCCGGATAATGAGCTCCTACAATGAGCAGTACTTC.

V is TRBV7-2 and J is TRBJ2-7; no firm D call. Germline assignment: CDR1 SGHTA and CDR2 FQGNSA. The CDR3 consists of 16 residues. V lost 4 bases and J 5 bases, leaving 21 bases between the germline ends. CDR3 sequence: CASSSDLVGIFHEQYF. The CDR3, as DNA: TGTGCCAGCAGCTCAGACCTCGTGGGGATTTTCCACGAGCAGTACTTC.

A note on this clonotype: The junction shows a germline mismatch at one end, possibly a read error. The V call is TRBV6-6, the J call TRBJ1-2; no firm D call. Germline CDR1 reads MNHNY; CDR2 reads SVGAGI (reference sequence). The CDR3 is 13 residues long. The chain's CDR3 is CACSPLPSGGYTF. DNA for the CDR3: TGTGCCTGCAGCCCACTCCCTTCTGGGGGCTACACCTTC.

The chain links TRBV4-3 to TRBJ1-1; D might be TRBD1 (5 bases). CDR3 length: 15 residues. The germline gives CDR1 LGHNA, CDR2 YSLEER. Trimming removed 1 base from V and 4 bases from J, with 13 bases in between. CDR3 sequence (DNA): TGCGCCAGCAGCCAAGGGGGGGGTGACGGCACTGAAGCTTTCTTT. Translated: CASSQGGGDGTEAFF.

This chain connects TRBV5-1 to TRBJ1-2; 8 nucleotides line up with TRBD1. Germline trimming cut 4 bases from V and 4 bases from J; bases unmatched to any gene: 6. The CDR3 spans 14 residues. Germline CDR1 reads SGHRS; CDR2 reads YFSETQ. CDR3 residues: CASSPGQEGYGYTF. The CDR3 DNA follows: TGCGCCAGCAGCCCGGGACAGGAGGGCTATGGCTACACCTTC.

V and J are TRBV9 and TRBJ1-2; D is possibly TRBD1 (5 bases). Trimming shortened V by 4 bases and J by 4 bases, and 26 bases separated the two germline ends. The germline V gene encodes CDR1 SGDLS and CDR2 YYNGEE. This CDR3 comprises 18 residues. The CDR3 loop is CASSSAPGLLMGVYGYTF. The DNA of the CDR3 is TGTGCCAGCAGCTCCGCCCCGGGACTCTTAATGGGGGTCTATGGCTACACCTTC.

V usage is TRBV6-5 and J usage is TRBJ2-7; D ambiguous. The CDR3 has 14 amino acids. V lost 2 bases, J lost 3 bases, and 11 bases lay in between. Germline values: CDR1 MNHEY, CDR2 SVGAGI. CDR3 sequence reads: CASSYRQDLYEQYF. The CDR3 DNA follows: TGTGCCAGCAGTTACAGGCAGGACCTCTACGAGCAGTACTTC.

This clonotype was seen a handful of times. The rearrangement uses TRBV7-3 and TRBJ2-3, with TRBD2 matching 8 bases. V was clipped by 5 bases and J by 6 bases; unmatched bases: 10. Germline V gene data show CDR1 as SGHTA and CDR2 as FQGTGA. The CDR3 runs to 15 residues. DNA of the CDR3: TGTGCCAGCAGCCCCGATCGGGGGGGCCGGGATACGCAGTATTTT. This translates into CASSPDRGGRDTQYF.

This clonotype turned up a few times. V usage is TRBV10-3 and J usage is TRBJ2-5; TRBD1 or TRBD2 may be the D gene (7 bases each). V was cut by 8 bases and J by 2 bases, with 12 bases left in between. The CDR3 has 13 amino acids. Germline CDR1 is ENHRY and CDR2 is SYGVKD. CDR3 sequence: CAIAGDRQETQYF. CDR3 in DNA: TGTGCCATCGCGGGGGACAGACAAGAGACCCAGTACTTC.